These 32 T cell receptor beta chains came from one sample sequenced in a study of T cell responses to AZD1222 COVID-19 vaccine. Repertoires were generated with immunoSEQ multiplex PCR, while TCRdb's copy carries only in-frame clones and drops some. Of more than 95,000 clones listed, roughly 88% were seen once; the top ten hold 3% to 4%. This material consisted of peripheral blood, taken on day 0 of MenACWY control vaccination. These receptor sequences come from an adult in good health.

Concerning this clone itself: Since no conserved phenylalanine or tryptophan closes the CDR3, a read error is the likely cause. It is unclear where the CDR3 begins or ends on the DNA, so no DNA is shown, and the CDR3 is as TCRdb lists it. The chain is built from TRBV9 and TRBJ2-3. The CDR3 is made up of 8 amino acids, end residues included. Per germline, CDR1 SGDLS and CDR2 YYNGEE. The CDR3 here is CASSVVPP.

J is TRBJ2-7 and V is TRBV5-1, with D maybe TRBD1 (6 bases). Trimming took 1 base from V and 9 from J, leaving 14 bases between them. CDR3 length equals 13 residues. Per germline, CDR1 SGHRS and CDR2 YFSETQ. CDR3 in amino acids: CASSLSHREVQYF. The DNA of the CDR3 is TGCGCCAGCAGCTTGAGCCACAGGGAAGTGCAGTACTTC.

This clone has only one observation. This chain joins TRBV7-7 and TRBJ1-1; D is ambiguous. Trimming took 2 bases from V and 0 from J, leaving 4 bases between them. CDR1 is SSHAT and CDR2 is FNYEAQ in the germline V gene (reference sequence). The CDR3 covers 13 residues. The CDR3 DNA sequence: TGTGCCAGCAGCTTATCCGTGAACACTGAAGCTTTCTTT. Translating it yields CASSLSVNTEAFF.

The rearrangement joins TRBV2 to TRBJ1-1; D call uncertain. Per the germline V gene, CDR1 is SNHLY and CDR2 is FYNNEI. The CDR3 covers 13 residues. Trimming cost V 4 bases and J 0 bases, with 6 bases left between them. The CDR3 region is CASSGQLNTEAFF. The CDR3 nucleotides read TGTGCCAGCAGTGGGCAGTTGAACACTGAAGCTTTCTTT.

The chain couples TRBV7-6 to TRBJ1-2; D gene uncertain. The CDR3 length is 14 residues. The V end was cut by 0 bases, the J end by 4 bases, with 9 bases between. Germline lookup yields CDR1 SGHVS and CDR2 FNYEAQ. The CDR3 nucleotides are TGTGCCAGCAGCTTAGCGGCAGGCTCCTATGGCTACACCTTC. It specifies CASSLAAGSYGYTF.

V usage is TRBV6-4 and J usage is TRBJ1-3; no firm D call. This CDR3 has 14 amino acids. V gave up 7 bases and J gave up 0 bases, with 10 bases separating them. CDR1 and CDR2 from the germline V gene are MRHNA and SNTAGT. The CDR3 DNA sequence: TGTGCCAGCAAGAGTCAGCCCTCTGGAAACACCATATATTTT. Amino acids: CASKSQPSGNTIYF.

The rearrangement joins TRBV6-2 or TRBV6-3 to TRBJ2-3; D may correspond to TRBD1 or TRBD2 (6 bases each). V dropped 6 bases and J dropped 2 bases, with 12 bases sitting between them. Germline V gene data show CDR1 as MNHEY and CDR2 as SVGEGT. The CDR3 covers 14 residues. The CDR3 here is CASSNRGPTDTQYF. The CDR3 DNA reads TGTGCCAGCAGCAACCGGGGGCCCACAGATACGCAGTATTTT.

The CDR3 DNA sequence: TGTGCCAGCAGAGATTCCGGGACAGGAGGCTACACCTTC. It yields the protein CASRDSGTGGYTF. The chain couples TRBV28 to TRBJ1-2, with 8 bases lining up with TRBD1. The CDR3 contains 13 residues. The ends lost 6 bases at V and 8 bases at J; junction bases unmatched: 8. Germline V gene lookup returns CDR1 MDHEN and CDR2 SYDVKM.

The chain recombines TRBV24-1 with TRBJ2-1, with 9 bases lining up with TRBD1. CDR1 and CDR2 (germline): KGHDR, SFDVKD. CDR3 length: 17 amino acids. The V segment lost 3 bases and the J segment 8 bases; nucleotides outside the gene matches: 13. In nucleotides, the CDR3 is TGTGCCACCAGTGATCCGTCCGGGACAGGGACGTTCTATGAGCAGTTCTTC. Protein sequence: CATSDPSGTGTFYEQFF.

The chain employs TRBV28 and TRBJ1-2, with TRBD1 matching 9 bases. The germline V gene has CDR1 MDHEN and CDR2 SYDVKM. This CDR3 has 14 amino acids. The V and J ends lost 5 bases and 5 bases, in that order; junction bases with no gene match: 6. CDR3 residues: CASSHRDREYGYTF. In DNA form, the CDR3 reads TGTGCCAGCAGTCACCGGGACAGGGAATATGGCTACACCTTC.

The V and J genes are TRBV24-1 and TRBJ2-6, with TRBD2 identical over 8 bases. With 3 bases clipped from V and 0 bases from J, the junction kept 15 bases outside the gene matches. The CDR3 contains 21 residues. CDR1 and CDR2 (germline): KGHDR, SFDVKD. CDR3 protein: CATSDPRGGIAGDSGANVLTF. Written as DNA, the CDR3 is TGTGCCACCAGTGATCCCCGGGGGGGGATAGCCGGGGACTCTGGGGCCAACGTCCTGACTTTC.

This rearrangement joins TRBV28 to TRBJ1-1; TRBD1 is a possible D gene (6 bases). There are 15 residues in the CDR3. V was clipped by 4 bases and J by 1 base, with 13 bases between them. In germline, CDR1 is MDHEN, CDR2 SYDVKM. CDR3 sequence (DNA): TGTGCCAGCAGTTCAACAGGGTCAGGGAACACTGAAGCTTTCTTT. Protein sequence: CASSSTGSGNTEAFF.

CDR3 in DNA: TGTGCCAGCAGCTCAAGCACAGATACGCAGTATTTT. As protein: CASSSSTDTQYF. The V gene is TRBV7-9, the J gene TRBJ2-3; D gene ambiguous. V gave up 4 bases and J gave up 0 bases, with 2 bases separating them. The CDR3 sequence is 12 residues long. CDR1 is SEHNR and CDR2 is FQNEAQ in the germline V gene (reference sequence).

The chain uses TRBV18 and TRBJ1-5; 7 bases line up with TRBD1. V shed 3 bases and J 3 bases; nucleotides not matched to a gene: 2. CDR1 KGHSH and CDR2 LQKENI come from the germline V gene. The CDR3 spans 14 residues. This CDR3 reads CASSPTGTNQPQHF. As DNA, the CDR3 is TGTGCCAGCTCACCGACAGGGACCAATCAGCCCCAGCATTTT. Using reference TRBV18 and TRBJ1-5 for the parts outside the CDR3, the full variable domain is NAGVMQNPRHLVRRRGQEARLRCSPMKGHSHVYWYRQLPEEGLKFMVYLQKENIIDESGMPKERFSAEFPKEGPSILRIQQVVRGDSAAYFCASSPTGTNQPQHFGDGTRLSIL.

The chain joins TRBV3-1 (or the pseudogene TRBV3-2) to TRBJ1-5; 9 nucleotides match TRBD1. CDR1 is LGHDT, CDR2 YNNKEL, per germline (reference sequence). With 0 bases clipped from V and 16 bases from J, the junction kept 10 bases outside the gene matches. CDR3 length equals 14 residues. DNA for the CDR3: TGTGCCAGCAGCCAAGATCCGTCGGACAGGGGCGCCCATTTT. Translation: CASSQDPSDRGAHF.

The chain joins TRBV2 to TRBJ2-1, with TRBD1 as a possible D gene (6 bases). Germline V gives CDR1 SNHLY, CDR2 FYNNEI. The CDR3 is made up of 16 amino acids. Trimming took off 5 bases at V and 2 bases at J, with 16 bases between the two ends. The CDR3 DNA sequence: TGTGCCAGCAGTCACGGACAGTCTGGACCCTACAATGAGCAGTTCTTC. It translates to CASSHGQSGPYNEQFF.

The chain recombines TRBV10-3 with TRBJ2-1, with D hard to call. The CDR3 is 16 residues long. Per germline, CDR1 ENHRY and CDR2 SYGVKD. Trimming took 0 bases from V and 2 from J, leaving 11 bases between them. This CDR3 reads CAISESVSAAYNEQFF. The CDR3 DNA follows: TGTGCCATCAGTGAGTCGGTAAGTGCAGCCTACAATGAGCAGTTCTTC.

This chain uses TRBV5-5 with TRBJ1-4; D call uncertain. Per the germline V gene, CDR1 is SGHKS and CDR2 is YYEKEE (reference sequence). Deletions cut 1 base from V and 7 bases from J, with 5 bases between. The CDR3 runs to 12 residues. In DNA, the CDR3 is TGTGCCAGCAGCTTGTCCGGTGAAAAACTGTTTTTT. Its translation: CASSLSGEKLFF.

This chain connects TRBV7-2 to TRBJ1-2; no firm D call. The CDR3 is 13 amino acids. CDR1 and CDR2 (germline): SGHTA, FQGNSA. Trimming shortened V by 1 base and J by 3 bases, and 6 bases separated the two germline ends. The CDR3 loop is CASSLGPDYGYTF. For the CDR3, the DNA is TGTGCCAGCAGCTTAGGTCCCGACTATGGCTACACCTTC.

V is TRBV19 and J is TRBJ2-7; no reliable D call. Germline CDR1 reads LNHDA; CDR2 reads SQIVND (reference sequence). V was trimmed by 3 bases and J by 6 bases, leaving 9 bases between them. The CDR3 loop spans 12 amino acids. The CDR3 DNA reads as TGTGCCAGTAGTATCCGGGTTGGCGAGCAGTACTTC. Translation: CASSIRVGEQYF.

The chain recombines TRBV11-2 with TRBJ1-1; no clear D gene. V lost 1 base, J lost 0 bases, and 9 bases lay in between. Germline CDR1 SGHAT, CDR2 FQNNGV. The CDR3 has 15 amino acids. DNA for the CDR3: TGTGCCAGCAGCTTAGTCGCGGGGATGAACACTGAAGCTTTCTTT. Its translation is CASSLVAGMNTEAFF.

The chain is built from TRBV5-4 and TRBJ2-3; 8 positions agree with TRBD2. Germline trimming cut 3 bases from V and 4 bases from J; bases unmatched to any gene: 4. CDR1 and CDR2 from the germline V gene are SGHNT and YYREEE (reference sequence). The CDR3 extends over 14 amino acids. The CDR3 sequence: CASSSTSVADTQYF. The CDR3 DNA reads TGTGCCAGCAGCTCGACTAGCGTAGCAGATACGCAGTATTTT.

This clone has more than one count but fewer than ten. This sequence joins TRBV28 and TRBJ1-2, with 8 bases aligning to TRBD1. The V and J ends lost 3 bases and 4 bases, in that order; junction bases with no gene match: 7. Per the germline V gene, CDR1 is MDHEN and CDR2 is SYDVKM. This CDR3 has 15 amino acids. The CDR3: CASSFRGRVFYGYTF. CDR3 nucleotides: TGTGCCAGCAGTTTCAGGGGGCGCGTTTTCTATGGCTACACCTTC.

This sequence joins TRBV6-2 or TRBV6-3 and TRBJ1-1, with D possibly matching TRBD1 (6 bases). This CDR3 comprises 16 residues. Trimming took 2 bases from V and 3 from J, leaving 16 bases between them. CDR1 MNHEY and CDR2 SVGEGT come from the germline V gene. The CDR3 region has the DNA TGTGCCAGCAGTTACGCCCAGGGGTTTGGGGACACTGAAGCTTTCTTT. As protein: CASSYAQGFGDTEAFF.

The CDR3 DNA is TGTGCCAGCAGCTTGTTGGAGGGGATTTGGGGCTATGGCTACACCTTC. This sequence encodes CASSLLEGIWGYGYTF. This rearrangement joins TRBV5-4 to TRBJ1-2, with D possibly being TRBD1 (5 bases). CDR3 length: 16 residues. Germline CDR1 SGHNT, CDR2 YYREEE (reference sequence). V lost 1 base and J 4 bases, leaving 17 bases between the germline ends.

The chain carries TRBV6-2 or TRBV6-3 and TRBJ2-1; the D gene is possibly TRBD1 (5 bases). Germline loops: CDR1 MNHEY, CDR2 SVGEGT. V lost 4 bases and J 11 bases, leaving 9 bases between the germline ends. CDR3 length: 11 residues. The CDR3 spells CASSLRQQQFF. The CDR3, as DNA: TGTGCCAGCAGTTTAAGACAGCAGCAGTTCTTC.

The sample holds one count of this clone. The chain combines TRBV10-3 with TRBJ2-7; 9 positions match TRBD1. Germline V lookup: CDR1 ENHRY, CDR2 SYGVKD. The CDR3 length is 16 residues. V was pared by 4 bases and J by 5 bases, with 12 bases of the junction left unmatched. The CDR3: CAISGGLDRGGDEQYF. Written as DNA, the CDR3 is TGTGCCATCAGTGGAGGATTGGACAGGGGAGGCGACGAGCAGTACTTC.

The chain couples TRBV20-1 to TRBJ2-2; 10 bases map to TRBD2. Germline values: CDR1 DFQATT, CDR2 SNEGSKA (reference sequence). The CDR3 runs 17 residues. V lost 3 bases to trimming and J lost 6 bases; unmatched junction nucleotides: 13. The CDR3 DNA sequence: TGCAGTGCTAGTTCCGTAAGCGGGGGGGCGCGACCCGGGGAGCTGTTTTTT. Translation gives CSASSVSGGARPGELFF.

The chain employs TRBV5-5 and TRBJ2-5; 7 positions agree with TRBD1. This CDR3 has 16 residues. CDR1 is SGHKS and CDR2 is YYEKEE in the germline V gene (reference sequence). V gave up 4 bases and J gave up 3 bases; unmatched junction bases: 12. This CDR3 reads CASSRALQGTKETQYF. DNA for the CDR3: TGTGCCAGCAGCCGCGCGTTACAGGGGACCAAAGAGACCCAGTACTTC.

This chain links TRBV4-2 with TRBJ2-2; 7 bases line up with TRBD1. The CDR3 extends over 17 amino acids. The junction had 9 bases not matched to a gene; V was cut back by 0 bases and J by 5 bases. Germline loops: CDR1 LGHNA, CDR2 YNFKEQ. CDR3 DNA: TGTGCCAGCAGCCAAGATGGTGGACAGGAGCTAACCGGGGAGCTGTTTTTT. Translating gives CASSQDGGQELTGELFF.

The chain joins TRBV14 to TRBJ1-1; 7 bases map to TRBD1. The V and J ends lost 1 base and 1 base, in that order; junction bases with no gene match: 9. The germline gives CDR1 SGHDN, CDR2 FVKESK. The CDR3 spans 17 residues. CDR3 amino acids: CASSQALDRVQNTEAFF. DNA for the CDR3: TGTGCCAGCAGCCAAGCCCTCGACAGGGTCCAGAACACTGAAGCTTTCTTT.

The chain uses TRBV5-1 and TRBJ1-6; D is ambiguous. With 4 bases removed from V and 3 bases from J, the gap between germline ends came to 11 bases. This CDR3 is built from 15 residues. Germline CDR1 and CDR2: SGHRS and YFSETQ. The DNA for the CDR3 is TGCGCCAGCAGCGACGGACGGGACTATAATTCACCCCTCCACTTT. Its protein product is CASSDGRDYNSPLHF. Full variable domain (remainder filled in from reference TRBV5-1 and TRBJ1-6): KAGVTQTPRYLIKTRGQQVTLSCSPISGHRSVSWYQQTPGQGLQFLFEYFSETQRNKGNFPGRFSGRQFSNSRSEMNVSTLELGDSALYLCASSDGRDYNSPLHFGNGTRLTVT.